This T cell receptor (beta chain) was sequenced in a study of cytomegalovirus exposure and HLA in healthy donors. Study findings and constraints: The productive fraction for most TCR beta V segments was about 90% or about 30% in an earlier analysis.

The primer mix had 60 Vbeta and 13 Jbeta primers. Measured with immunoSEQ multiplex PCR; TCRdb has only the in-frame clones, and not every one. This table has 150,000 or so clones, over 75% appearing once. In germline, CDR1 is SGHTA, CDR2 FQGNSA. Trimming removed 2 bases from V and 9 bases from J, with 9 bases in between. The CDR3 is 12 residues long. This clone was detected only a few times. What it binds is not known. The specimen was PBMCs. The chain recombines TRBV7-2 with TRBJ2-3; D remains unclear. The sequence was obtained from a woman in her fifties or sixties in good health and CMV-seropositive. In DNA form, the CDR3 reads TGTGCCAGCAGCTTAAATTCCCAGACGCAGTATTTT. This sequence encodes CASSLNSQTQYF.